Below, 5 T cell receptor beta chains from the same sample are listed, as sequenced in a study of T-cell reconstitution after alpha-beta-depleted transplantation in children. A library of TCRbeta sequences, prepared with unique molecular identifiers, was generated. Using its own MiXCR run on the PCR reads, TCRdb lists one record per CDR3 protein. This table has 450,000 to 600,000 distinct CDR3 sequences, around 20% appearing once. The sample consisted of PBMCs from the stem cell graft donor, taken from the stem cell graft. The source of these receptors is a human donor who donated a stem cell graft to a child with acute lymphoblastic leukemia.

The CDR3 sequence is CASSERTSGMRDNEQFF. DNA for the CDR3: TGTGCCAGCAGTGAGAGGACTAGCGGGATGAGGGACAATGAGCAGTTCTTC. The rearrangement uses TRBV25-1 and TRBJ2-1; 12 bases fit TRBD2. Per the germline V gene, CDR1 is MGHDK and CDR2 is SYGVNS. Trimming removed 3 bases from V and 5 bases from J; junction bases left unmatched: 8. The CDR3 totals 17 residues.

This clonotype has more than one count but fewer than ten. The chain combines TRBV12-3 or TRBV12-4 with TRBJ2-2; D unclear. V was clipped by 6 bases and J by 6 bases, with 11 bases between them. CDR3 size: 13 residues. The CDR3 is CASSKAGSGELFF. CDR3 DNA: TGTGCCAGCAGCAAAGCCGGGTCCGGGGAGCTGTTTTTT.

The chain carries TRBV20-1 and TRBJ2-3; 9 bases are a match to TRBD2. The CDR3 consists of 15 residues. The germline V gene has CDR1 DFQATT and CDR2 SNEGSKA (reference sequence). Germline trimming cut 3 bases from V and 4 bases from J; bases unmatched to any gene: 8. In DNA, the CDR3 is TGCAGTGCTAGTAGGCTAGCGGGAAGGGCAGATACGCAGTATTTT. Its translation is CSASRLAGRADTQYF.

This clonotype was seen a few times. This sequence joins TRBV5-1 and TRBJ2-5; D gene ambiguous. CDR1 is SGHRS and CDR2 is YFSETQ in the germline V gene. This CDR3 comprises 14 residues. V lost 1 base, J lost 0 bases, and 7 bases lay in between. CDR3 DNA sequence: TGCGCCAGCAGCTTGAGGCCAGACCAAGAGACCCAGTACTTC. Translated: CASSLRPDQETQYF.

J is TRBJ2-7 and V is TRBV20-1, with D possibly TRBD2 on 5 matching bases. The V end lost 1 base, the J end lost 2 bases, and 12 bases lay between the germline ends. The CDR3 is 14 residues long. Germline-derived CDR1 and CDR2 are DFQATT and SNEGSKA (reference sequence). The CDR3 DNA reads TGCAGTGCTAGAGGTGCTAGCTCGACCTACGAGCAGTACTTC. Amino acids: CSARGASSTYEQYF.